This T cell receptor beta chain is from a study of OX40 agonist ivuxolimab in advanced cancers. Study as a whole: Checkpoint inhibitors had been given previously to roughly 40% of patients. Three individuals attained partial responses, comprising one hepatocellular carcinoma case and two cutaneous melanoma cases. The study, taken as a whole, reports: On average, CD8+ T cells had more expanded clones than CD4+. Low clonal expansion, among the lowest seen, marked partial responders at 0.1-3.0 mg/kg.

Sequencing was performed with immunoSEQ multiplex PCR; in TCRdb, only in-frame clones are kept and a portion is missing. The data contain tens of thousands of clones, roughly 84% of them singletons. Trimming cost V 10 bases and J 1 base, with 16 bases left between them. The CDR3 has 14 amino acids. CDR1 and CDR2 (germline): SEHNR, FQNEAQ (reference sequence). With respect to this clone: Its antigen remains unidentified.

The V call is TRBV7-9, the J call TRBJ1-2; TRBD1 is a possible D gene (5 bases). This clonotype originated in an adult with an advanced solid tumor such as melanoma, head and neck, liver or kidney cancer. The starting material was CD4+ or CD8+ T cells sorted from blood, obtained in a trial of the OX40 agonist ivuxolimab. CDR3 sequence reads: CATGTERHNYGYTF. DNA for the CDR3: TGTGCCACTGGGACCGAGAGACATAACTATGGCTACACCTTC.